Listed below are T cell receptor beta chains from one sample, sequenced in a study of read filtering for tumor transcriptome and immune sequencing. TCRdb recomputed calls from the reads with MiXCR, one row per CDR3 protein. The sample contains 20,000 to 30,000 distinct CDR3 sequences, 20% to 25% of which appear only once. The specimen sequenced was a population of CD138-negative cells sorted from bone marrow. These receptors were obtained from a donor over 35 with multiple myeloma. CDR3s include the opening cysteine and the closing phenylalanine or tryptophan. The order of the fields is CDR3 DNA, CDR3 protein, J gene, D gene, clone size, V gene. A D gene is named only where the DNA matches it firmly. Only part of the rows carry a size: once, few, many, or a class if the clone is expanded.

CDR3 DNA: TGTGCCACCACCCCGGAGACTAGCGGGGGGGTGGATACGCAGTATTTT
CDR3 protein: CATTPETSGGVDTQYF
J gene: TRBJ2-3
D gene: TRBD2
clone size: few
V gene: TRBV6-1

CDR3 DNA: TGTGCCAGCAGCTTAGGGCGTACGTACAATGAGCAGTTCTTC
CDR3 protein: CASSLGRTYNEQFF
J gene: TRBJ2-1
D gene: NA
clone size: many
V gene: TRBV7-2

CDR3 DNA: TGTGCCACCAGTGGCTCTAGCGGGGGGACCTACAATGAGCAGTTCTTC
CDR3 protein: CATSGSSGGTYNEQFF
J gene: TRBJ2-1
D gene: TRBD2
clone size: many
V gene: TRBV24-1

CDR3 DNA: TGTGCTAGCAGCTTCGACAGGGGCTACGAGCAGTACTTC
CDR3 protein: CASSFDRGYEQYF
J gene: TRBJ2-7
D gene: TRBD1
clone size: NA
V gene: TRBV7-7

CDR3 DNA: TGTGCCAGCAGCATTGGACAGGGGGCGTACACTGAAGCTTTCTTT
CDR3 protein: CASSIGQGAYTEAFF
J gene: TRBJ1-1
D gene: TRBD1
clone size: few
V gene: TRBV5-4

CDR3 DNA: TGTGCCAGCTTCTTTGGGAACACTGAAGCTTTCTTT
CDR3 protein: CASFFGNTEAFF
J gene: TRBJ1-1
D gene: NA
clone size: many
V gene: TRBV7-9

CDR3 DNA: TGTGCCAGCAGTCCAGGGGCTGGGGCCAACGTCCTGACTTTC
CDR3 protein: CASSPGAGANVLTF
J gene: TRBJ2-6
D gene: NA
clone size: many
V gene: TRBV28

CDR3 DNA: TGCGCCAGCAGCCAAGTAAGGGACAGGGGGAATCGGCCCCAGCATTTT
CDR3 protein: CASSQVRDRGNRPQHF
J gene: TRBJ1-5
D gene: TRBD1
clone size: NA
V gene: TRBV4-1

CDR3 DNA: TGCAGTGCTAGAGATTCGGGCGGCGGGGGCCCCTACGAGCAGTACTTC
CDR3 protein: CSARDSGGGGPYEQYF
J gene: TRBJ2-7
D gene: NA
clone size: many
V gene: TRBV20-1

CDR3 DNA: TGCGCCAGCAGCTTGGCCGGGGTTGAAACGGATACGCAGTATTTT
CDR3 protein: CASSLAGVETDTQYF
J gene: TRBJ2-3
D gene: NA
clone size: few
V gene: TRBV5-1

CDR3 DNA: TGTGCCAGCGGACTCCGGGGCGGCTATGGCTACACCTTC
CDR3 protein: CASGLRGGYGYTF
J gene: TRBJ1-2
D gene: NA
clone size: NA
V gene: TRBV27

CDR3 DNA: TGTGCCAGCAGCAAACCGGGACAGGGTTTTAACTATGGCTACACCTTC
CDR3 protein: CASSKPGQGFNYGYTF
J gene: TRBJ1-2
D gene: TRBD1
clone size: NA
V gene: TRBV5-4

CDR3 DNA: TGTGCCAGCAGCTTAGAAGACAGGGACTACTACGAGCAGTACTTC
CDR3 protein: CASSLEDRDYYEQYF
J gene: TRBJ2-7
D gene: NA
clone size: many
V gene: TRBV11-2

CDR3 DNA: TGTGCCACCAGCAGTAAGAACACTGAAGCTTTCTTT
CDR3 protein: CATSSKNTEAFF
J gene: TRBJ1-1
D gene: NA
clone size: many
V gene: TRBV15

CDR3 DNA: TGTGCCAGCAGCAGATCCAGATATAGCGGGGGGGAAGATACGCAGTATTTT
CDR3 protein: CASSRSRYSGGEDTQYF
J gene: TRBJ2-3
D gene: TRBD2
clone size: many
V gene: TRBV7-2

CDR3 DNA: TGTGCCAGCAGTGAAGCGATGGGACTAGCAGCAGATACGCAGTATTTT
CDR3 protein: CASSEAMGLAADTQYF
J gene: TRBJ2-3
D gene: TRBD2
clone size: many
V gene: TRBV2

CDR3 DNA: TGCAGTGCCCCCCCATCGGGGAAGGAAGAGACCCAGTACTTC
CDR3 protein: CSAPPSGKEETQYF
J gene: TRBJ2-5
D gene: NA
clone size: NA
V gene: TRBV20-1

CDR3 DNA: TGTGCCAGCAGTTCCCAGACAGGGAGTTTAATTTCACCCCTCCACTTT
CDR3 protein: CASSSQTGSLISPLHF
J gene: TRBJ1-6
D gene: TRBD1
clone size: few
V gene: TRBV6-5

CDR3 DNA: TGCAGCGTTGAAAAGGAGGTACGCTACACTGAAGCTTTCTTT
CDR3 protein: CSVEKEVRYTEAFF
J gene: TRBJ1-1
D gene: NA
clone size: many
V gene: TRBV29-1

CDR3 DNA: TGTGCCAGCAGTAAAACCCTTCTCTTGGGAGCGGGGGGCACAGATACGCAGTATTTT
CDR3 protein: CASSKTLLLGAGGTDTQYF
J gene: TRBJ2-3
D gene: TRBD2
clone size: NA
V gene: TRBV27

CDR3 DNA: TGCGCCAGCAGCCCCCTTCCCTCAGGGGATGCCTACAATGAGCAGTTCTTC
CDR3 protein: CASSPLPSGDAYNEQFF
J gene: TRBJ2-1
D gene: NA
clone size: many
V gene: TRBV5-1

CDR3 DNA: TGTGCCAGCAGCTTAAGCAGGGGAGCCAATCAGCCCCAGCATTTT
CDR3 protein: CASSLSRGANQPQHF
J gene: TRBJ1-5
D gene: NA
clone size: few
V gene: TRBV11-2

CDR3 DNA: TGCAGTGCTAGAGTAACAGTAGGGGATGAGCAGTTCTTC
CDR3 protein: CSARVTVGDEQFF
J gene: TRBJ2-1
D gene: NA
clone size: many
V gene: TRBV20-1

CDR3 DNA: TGTGCTAGTGGTTTGGCCACGGGACTAGCGGAGGAAACAGATACGCAGTATTTT
CDR3 protein: CASGLATGLAEETDTQYF
J gene: TRBJ2-3
D gene: TRBD2
clone size: many
V gene: TRBV12-5

CDR3 DNA: TGTGCCAGCAGTATCGAAGGACAGGGGACCGGTGAGCAGTTCTTC
CDR3 protein: CASSIEGQGTGEQFF
J gene: TRBJ2-1
D gene: TRBD1
clone size: many
V gene: TRBV2

CDR3 DNA: TGTGCCAGCAGAGAGGGGACGGGAGCAGATACGCAGTATTTT
CDR3 protein: CASREGTGADTQYF
J gene: TRBJ2-3
D gene: NA
clone size: many
V gene: TRBV7-2

CDR3 DNA: TGCAGTGCTAGTGGCGCTAGCGGGGCATTCTCCTACAAGCAGTACTTC
CDR3 protein: CSASGASGAFSYKQYF
J gene: TRBJ2-7
D gene: TRBD2
clone size: once
V gene: TRBV20-1

CDR3 DNA: TGTGCCAGCAGCCAGGGGGGGGTCCAAGAGACCCAGTACTTC
CDR3 protein: CASSQGGVQETQYF
J gene: TRBJ2-5
D gene: TRBD2
clone size: many
V gene: TRBV14

CDR3 DNA: TGTGCTAGCAGCCGTGGGGACTCCCCGGTCTACGAGCAGTACTTC
CDR3 protein: CASSRGDSPVYEQYF
J gene: TRBJ2-7
D gene: NA
clone size: many
V gene: TRBV7-7

CDR3 DNA: TGTGCCAGCAGTTACCGAGATAGCGGGAGGGATCCCTCTTTT
CDR3 protein: CASSYRDSGRDPSF
J gene: TRBJ2-3
D gene: TRBD2
clone size: NA
V gene: TRBV28

CDR3 DNA: TGTGCCAGCAAGACAGGGGGCGGGACAGATACGCAGTATTTT
CDR3 protein: CASKTGGGTDTQYF
J gene: TRBJ2-3
D gene: TRBD1
clone size: many
V gene: TRBV2

CDR3 DNA: TGTGCCAGCAGCTTGGAGGGTGACAGGGGACACAATGAGCAGTTCTTC
CDR3 protein: CASSLEGDRGHNEQFF
J gene: TRBJ2-1
D gene: TRBD1
clone size: many
V gene: TRBV5-4

CDR3 DNA: TGCAGCGTTTACAGGGGCGTAGCTTCCTTT
CDR3 protein: CSVYRGVASF
J gene: TRBJ1-1
D gene: TRBD1
clone size: NA
V gene: TRBV29-1

CDR3 DNA: TGCAGTGCTCCCCTAACTAGCGGGGGGGCCGAGAGTGCGCAGTATTTT
CDR3 protein: CSAPLTSGGAESAQYF
J gene: TRBJ2-3
D gene: TRBD2
clone size: many
V gene: TRBV20-1

CDR3 DNA: TGTGCTAGTGCTTCCTACAATGAGCAGTTCTTC
CDR3 protein: CASASYNEQFF
J gene: TRBJ2-1
D gene: NA
clone size: many
V gene: TRBV12-5

CDR3 DNA: TGTGCCAGCAGCTTACAAGTGGACCAGCCCCAGCATTTT
CDR3 protein: CASSLQVDQPQHF
J gene: TRBJ1-5
D gene: NA
clone size: many
V gene: TRBV7-2

CDR3 DNA: TGCGCCAGCAGCTTGCGGGACTACGAGCAGTACTTC
CDR3 protein: CASSLRDYEQYF
J gene: TRBJ2-7
D gene: NA
clone size: many
V gene: TRBV5-1

CDR3 DNA: TGTGCCAGCTCTTCGGGACGAACGTCCTACGAGCAGTACTTC
CDR3 protein: CASSSGRTSYEQYF
J gene: TRBJ2-7
D gene: NA
clone size: many
V gene: TRBV27

CDR3 DNA: TGTGCCAGCACCCGTTCCGGGGTACCCTACGAGCAGTACTTC
CDR3 protein: CASTRSGVPYEQYF
J gene: TRBJ2-7
D gene: NA
clone size: many
V gene: TRBV28